These 30 T cell receptor beta chains originate from one sample sequenced in a study of shared clonotypes between healthy human individuals. Profiling relied on immunoSEQ multiplex PCR, and the TCRdb table lists in-frame clones only, not all of them. The table has some 1,900,000 clones, roughly 95% seen once. Naive CD8 cells lacked CD45RO and underwent positive selection for CCR7, leaving out terminally differentiated effector memory CD45RA+ cells. Sequenced sample: naive CD8+ T cells sorted from blood. The receptors here all came from a man aged 18 to 29 in good health.

The genes are TRBV7-9 and TRBJ2-7, with a tentative D call TRBD2 (5 bases). Trimming took 4 bases from V and 4 from J, leaving 17 bases between them. Per the germline V gene, CDR1 is SEHNR and CDR2 is FQNEAQ (reference sequence). The CDR3 runs to 15 residues. The CDR3 here is CASSSKAEAHYEQYF. The CDR3 DNA reads TGTGCCAGCAGCTCAAAAGCGGAGGCCCATTACGAGCAGTACTTC.

V is TRBV28 and J is TRBJ2-7; D might be TRBD1 (8 bases). There are 15 residues in the CDR3. The ends were cut back, 1 base at V and 2 bases at J, with 12 bases in the middle. Germline loops: CDR1 MDHEN, CDR2 SYDVKM. The CDR3 region has the DNA TGTGCCAGCAGTTTATACAGGGGGGGCCCCTACGAGCAGTACTTC. Its protein product is CASSLYRGGPYEQYF.

This CDR3 reads CASSQDLGTNQPQHF. As DNA, the CDR3 is TGCGCCAGCAGCCAAGATCTCGGGACCAATCAGCCCCAGCATTTT. This chain joins TRBV4-3 and TRBJ1-5; D may be TRBD1 (5 bases). This CDR3 has 15 residues. The germline CDR1 and CDR2 sequences are LGHNA and YSLEER. V lost 0 bases to trimming and J lost 3 bases, with 9 bases between them.

In regard to this clone: Other DNA sequences in this sample translate to the same CDR3. The genes are TRBV5-6 and TRBJ2-7, with D unclear. The CDR3 is 12 amino acids. CDR1 and CDR2 (germline): SGHDT, YYEEEE. Trimming left V 0 bases short and J 5 bases short, with 6 bases between. The CDR3 sequence: CASSLDSDEQYF. The CDR3 region has the DNA TGTGCCAGCAGCTTGGACAGCGACGAGCAGTACTTC.

This sequence joins TRBV5-1 and TRBJ1-1, with D perhaps TRBD1 (5 bases). This CDR3 is 14 amino acids long. Germline V gene sequence: CDR1 SGHRS, CDR2 YFSETQ. The V end was cut by 3 bases, the J end by 0 bases, with 9 bases between. The CDR3 here is CASSYEGMNTEAFF. In nucleotides, the CDR3 is TGCGCCAGCAGCTATGAGGGGATGAACACTGAAGCTTTCTTT.

This clone has a single count. The chain joins TRBV2 to TRBJ2-3, with 8 bases aligning to TRBD2. The trim removed 4 bases at V and 5 bases at J, leaving 11 bases unmatched. The CDR3 runs 16 residues. Germline V gene lookup returns CDR1 SNHLY and CDR2 FYNNEI. The DNA for the CDR3 is TGTGCCAGCAGTGGAAGCCTAGGGCGGGGGGAAGATACGCAGTATTTT. Its protein product is CASSGSLGRGEDTQYF.

The CDR3 coding sequence is TGCGCCAGCAGCTTGTACGGGGACCCCCCTCGGGCTTTCTTT. It is translated as CASSLYGDPPRAFF. This chain connects TRBV5-1 to TRBJ1-1; D perhaps matches TRBD1 (5 bases). From germline, CDR1 is SGHRS and CDR2 YFSETQ. This CDR3 has 14 amino acids. Trimming took off 1 base at V and 11 bases at J, with 18 bases between the two ends.

The chain links TRBV4-3 to TRBJ2-1, with 10 nucleotides matching TRBD2. The V segment lost 0 bases and the J segment 5 bases; nucleotides outside the gene matches: 7. Per the germline V gene, CDR1 is LGHNA and CDR2 is YSLEER. The CDR3 runs to 17 residues. CDR3 loop: CASSQDRGLAAHNEQFF. The CDR3, as DNA: TGCGCCAGCAGCCAAGATCGAGGACTAGCGGCTCACAATGAGCAGTTCTTC.

A note on this clone: At one boundary the junction diverges from the germline segment, which might be a read error. The genes are TRBV7-6 and TRBJ2-7; D not resolved. The germline CDR1 and CDR2 sequences are SGHVS and FNYEAQ. The CDR3 loop spans 12 amino acids. The CDR3 coding sequence is TGTGCCAGCAGCGTGGACCCCCTCGAGCAGAACTTC. Translation: CASSVDPLEQNF. Drawing the rest from reference TRBV7-6 and TRBJ2-7, the complete variable domain is GAGVSQSPRYKVTKRGQDVALRCDPISGHVSLYWYRQALGQGPEFLTYFNYEAQQDKSGLPNDRFSAERPEGSISTLTIQRTEQRDSAMYRCASSVDPLEQNFGPGTRLTVT.

The chain recombines TRBV5-6 with TRBJ1-3; weak D call: TRBD1 (5 bases). The V gene's germline CDR1 is SGHDT and CDR2 YYEEEE. V was pared by 0 bases and J by 3 bases, with 13 bases between. This CDR3 comprises 16 residues. This CDR3 is CASSLERGLSGNTIYF. CDR3 in DNA: TGTGCCAGCAGCTTGGAGCGGGGACTAAGTGGAAACACCATATATTTT.

The V and J genes are TRBV6-5 and TRBJ1-2; 9 bases map to TRBD1. Unmatched junction bases numbered 10, after V lost 0 bases and J lost 8 bases. This CDR3 contains 16 residues. Germline CDR1 reads MNHEY; CDR2 reads SVGAGI. CDR3 region: CASSYSYWDRVRGYTF. For the CDR3, the DNA is TGTGCCAGCAGTTACTCGTATTGGGACAGGGTGCGCGGCTACACCTTC.

V usage is TRBV5-4 and J usage is TRBJ2-7; 10 bases align to TRBD2. Losses at the gene ends were 4 bases for V and 3 bases for J; bases not matched to a gene: 7. Germline V gene lookup returns CDR1 SGHNT and CDR2 YYREEE (reference sequence). The CDR3 contains 15 residues. CDR3 DNA sequence: TGTGCCAGCAGCCCGGTAGCGGGAGGTTACTACGAGCAGTACTTC. Residues: CASSPVAGGYYEQYF.

The chain carries TRBV6-1 and TRBJ2-5, with D unclear. Trimming stripped 2 bases from V and 3 bases from J, with 28 bases between. From germline, CDR1 is MNHNS and CDR2 SASEGT. The CDR3 sequence is 20 residues long. The CDR3 DNA follows: TGTGCCAGCAGTGAAATATCATCGGGCCGATATTCGATAACTAAAGAGACCCAGTACTTC. Amino acid sequence: CASSEISSGRYSITKETQYF.

The chain employs TRBV11-2 and TRBJ2-5; TRBD2 is a possible D gene (5 bases). Germline V gives CDR1 SGHAT, CDR2 FQNNGV. V lost 5 bases to trimming and J lost 1 base, with 11 bases between them. The CDR3 is 14 residues long. The CDR3 here is CASSLSEGQETQYF. CDR3 coding DNA: TGTGCCAGCAGCCTTAGTGAGGGCCAAGAGACCCAGTACTTC.

This chain connects TRBV7-8 to TRBJ2-5, with 10 bases lining up with TRBD2. CDR3 length equals 17 residues. CDR1 and CDR2 from the germline V gene are SGHVS and FQNEAQ. V gave up 1 base and J gave up 0 bases; unmatched junction bases: 5. The CDR3 sequence is CASSLVSSGGYQETQYF. CDR3 nucleotides: TGTGCCAGCAGCTTAGTCTCTAGCGGGGGATACCAAGAGACCCAGTACTTC.

With regard to this clone: Other nucleotide sequences in the sample specify the same CDR3. The V and J genes are TRBV5-4 and TRBJ2-7; D gene unclear. The germline V gene has CDR1 SGHNT and CDR2 YYREEE (reference sequence). V was shortened by 0 bases and J by 3 bases, with 7 bases between the two germline ends. The CDR3 runs to 13 residues. CDR3 DNA sequence: TGTGCCAGCAGCTTGGAGGTCGGCTACGAGCAGTACTTC. Protein: CASSLEVGYEQYF.

This clone was observed a handful of times. The V and J genes are TRBV2 and TRBJ1-1; 8 bases are a match to TRBD1. The V and J ends lost 9 bases and 0 bases, in that order; junction bases with no gene match: 6. The CDR3 has 14 amino acids. The germline CDR1 and CDR2 sequences are SNHLY and FYNNEI. The CDR3 DNA reads as TGTGCCAGTGGACAGGGAGGAATGAACACTGAAGCTTTCTTT. The encoded protein is CASGQGGMNTEAFF.

The V and J genes are TRBV18 and TRBJ2-1, with D hard to call. The CDR3 runs 15 residues. V lost 3 bases to trimming and J lost 2 bases, with 11 bases between them. The V gene's germline CDR1 is KGHSH and CDR2 LQKENI. The CDR3 loop is CASSPGALPYNEQFF. CDR3 nucleotides: TGTGCCAGCTCACCCGGAGCGCTACCCTACAATGAGCAGTTCTTC.

Turning to this clone: The sample holds other DNA sequences that translate to the same CDR3. This chain joins TRBV4-3 and TRBJ1-1; no clear D. Germline V CDR1 and CDR2: LGHNA, YSLEER. The CDR3 loop spans 15 amino acids. Between the trimmed V and J ends, which lost 1 base and 0 bases, there was a span of 9 bases. CDR3 nucleotides: TGCGCCAGCAGCCAAGTTGGGCAGATGAACACTGAAGCTTTCTTT. Translating it yields CASSQVGQMNTEAFF.

The count of this clone is one. This rearrangement joins TRBV7-6 to TRBJ2-1, with a weak D call TRBD2 (6 bases). Germline CDR1 and CDR2: SGHVS and FNYEAQ. V lost 6 bases to trimming and J lost 3 bases, with 15 bases between them. The CDR3 runs 15 residues. Here the CDR3 reads CASSPGVEGYNEQFF. Written as DNA, the CDR3 is TGTGCCAGCAGTCCTGGGGTGGAGGGCTACAATGAGCAGTTCTTC.

This rearrangement joins TRBV9 to TRBJ2-7, with D possibly being TRBD1 (6 bases). The V gene's germline CDR1 is SGDLS and CDR2 YYNGEE. The CDR3 covers 15 residues. Trimming left V 0 bases short and J 4 bases short, with 14 bases between. CDR3 amino acids: CASSVASGAVYEQYF. For the CDR3, the DNA is TGTGCCAGCAGCGTAGCGTCAGGGGCCGTGTACGAGCAGTACTTC.

Points on this clone: Other DNA sequences of this sample code for an identical CDR3. The CDR3 DNA sequence: TGTGCCAGCAGTTTAGGAGTGAACTATGGCTACACCTTC. Its protein is CASSLGVNYGYTF. V is TRBV28 and J is TRBJ1-2; no clear D. Germline V gives CDR1 MDHEN, CDR2 SYDVKM. The CDR3 extends over 13 amino acids. Trimming removed 2 bases from V and 2 bases from J, with 6 bases in between.

The chain uses TRBV19 and TRBJ2-5; 12 positions agree with TRBD2. V lost 6 bases, J lost 1 base, and 3 bases stayed unmatched. The germline V gene encodes CDR1 LNHDA and CDR2 SQIVND (reference sequence). The length of the CDR3 is 15 residues. CDR3 bases: TGTGCCAGTAGCACTAGCGGGGGGACCCAAGAGACCCAGTACTTC. Its translation is CASSTSGGTQETQYF. Based on the CDR3 plus reference TRBV19 and TRBJ2-5, the full variable domain is DGGITQSPKYLFRKEGQNVTLSCEQNLNHDAMYWYRQDPGQGLRLIYYSQIVNDFQKGDIAEGYSVSREKKESFPLTVTSAQKNPTAFYLCASSTSGGTQETQYFGPGTRLLVL.

With regard to this clone: The same CDR3 also results from other DNA sequences found in this sample. This chain uses TRBV9 with TRBJ1-2; D gene unclear. Germline assignment: CDR1 SGDLS and CDR2 YYNGEE. This CDR3 spans 11 amino acids. The V end lost 7 bases, the J end lost 5 bases, and 9 bases lay between the germline ends. The CDR3: CASWSDYGYTF. CDR3 bases: TGTGCCAGCTGGTCGGATTATGGCTACACCTTC.

The genes are TRBV7-9 and TRBJ1-1; TRBD1 aligns across 11 bases. This CDR3 contains 16 residues. Germline V gene data show CDR1 as SEHNR and CDR2 as FQNEAQ (reference sequence). The junction had 8 bases not matched to a gene; V was cut back by 4 bases and J by 4 bases. The CDR3 is CASSSPDRGPLTEAFF. The CDR3 region has the DNA TGTGCCAGCAGCTCTCCGGACAGGGGGCCGCTCACTGAAGCTTTCTTT.

The DNA of the CDR3 is TGTGCCAGCAGTTCCGGAGGCGGGAGAAATGAGCAGTTCTTC. Residues: CASSSGGGRNEQFF. V is TRBV5-7 and J is TRBJ2-1; 7 bases agree with TRBD2. Being an ORF, TRBV5-7 has a function that is uncertain. Trimming took 5 bases from V and 7 from J; bases not matched to a gene: 9. The CDR3 is made up of 14 amino acids.

The chain recombines TRBV30 with TRBJ1-3; no clear D. V shed 3 bases and J shed 11 bases, with 14 bases lying between them. CDR1 is GTSNPN, CDR2 SVGIG, per germline (reference sequence). The CDR3 runs to 12 residues. DNA of the CDR3: TGTGCCTGGAGGCCCGCGTCACCCGCCATATATTTT. The encoded protein is CAWRPASPAIYF. Variable domain in full (rest from reference TRBV30 and TRBJ1-3): SQTIHQWPATLVQPVGSPLSLECTVEGTSNPNLYWYRQAAGRGLQLLFYSVGIGQISSEVPQNLSASRPQDRQFILSSKKLLLSDSGFYLCAWRPASPAIYFGEGSWLTVV.

The chain employs TRBV7-9 and TRBJ2-7; TRBD2 is a possible D gene (6 bases). Germline CDR1 and CDR2: SEHNR and FQNEAQ (reference sequence). This CDR3 is built from 11 residues. With 8 bases removed from V and 5 bases from J, the gap between germline ends came to 10 bases. The CDR3, as DNA: TGTGCCAGCCTTGGAGGGCACGAGCAGTACTTC. Its protein is CASLGGHEQYF. The whole variable domain, filled in from reference TRBV7-9 and TRBJ2-7, reads DTGVSQNPRHKITKRGQNVTFRCDPISEHNRLYWYRQTLGQGPEFLTYFQNEAQLEKSRLLSDRFSAERPKGSFSTLEIQRTEQGDSAMYLCASLGGHEQYFGPGTRLTVT.

This chain's CDR3 is CASTLDSRNNEQFF. The CDR3 region has the DNA TGTGCCAGCACCTTGGACTCCCGAAACAATGAGCAGTTCTTC. The chain combines TRBV6-1 with TRBJ2-1, with D perhaps TRBD2 (5 bases). Germline CDR1 reads MNHNS; CDR2 reads SASEGT. V lost 7 bases, J lost 5 bases, and 15 bases lay in between. This CDR3 spans 14 amino acids.

CDR3 region: CSVEDGHSYGYTF. The CDR3 coding sequence is TGCAGCGTTGAAGATGGGCACTCCTATGGCTACACCTTC. The rearrangement joins TRBV29-1 to TRBJ1-2; D not resolved. Trimming shortened V by 0 bases and J by 4 bases, and 9 bases separated the two germline ends. The CDR3 runs to 13 residues. Germline CDR1 SQVTM, CDR2 ANQGSEA.